This T cell receptor beta chain stems from a study of early T cells in non-severe SARS-CoV-2 infection. Broader study findings: Using VDJdb, the matching emphasized anti-spike CD8 responses while missing private and CD4 specificities.

In TCRdb, the 5' RACE reads were re-called with MiXCR into one record per CDR3 protein. Of some 60,000 distinct CDR3 sequences in the sample, over 9.5% are singletons; the top ten hold 2.9%. This clonotype was detected many times. The antigen is undetermined. The specimen sequenced was whole blood. This TCR derives from an adult who was a healthcare worker with PCR-confirmed SARS-CoV-2 infection or an uninfected control (not recorded which).

The CDR3 coding sequence is TGTGCCAGCAGTTTCAAGGCACGGCAGTACTTC. As protein: CASSFKARQYF. The chain links TRBV12-3 or TRBV12-4 to TRBJ2-7; no reliable D call. The V end lost 3 bases, the J end lost 9 bases, and 9 bases lay between the germline ends. The CDR3 consists of 11 residues.